Sequencing of this TCR beta chain was carried out in a study of blood T cell repertoires in COVID-19. Across the study: The study drew acute and convalescent COVID-19 samples from the United States, Italy and Spain. Nucleic acid was either cDNA or gDNA, and it came from T cells, B-cell-depleted T cells, or PBMCs.

Seattle's cohort entered during active infection and was followed longitudinally. In the source study's methods: Amplification of reference gene primers was used by the study to estimate nucleated cell counts. Some clones are missing from TCRdb's copy, which holds only in-frame ones; the method was immunoSEQ multiplex PCR. V and J calls and clone size are given by that table; D and trimming were obtained from the DNA. Of approximately 250,000 clones listed, around 86% were seen once; the top ten hold around 5%. The CDR3 is 13 residues long. The V end was cut by 4 bases, the J end by 4 bases, with 9 bases between. The V gene's germline CDR1 is SGHTS and CDR2 YDEGEE.

The rearrangement links TRBV5-8 to TRBJ1-5; the D gene is possibly TRBD1 (5 bases). The TCR originated in a woman in her sixties or seventies with COVID-19, enrolled during active disease. Source material: peripheral blood. The CDR3 reads CASSHRSNQPQHF. CDR3 sequence (DNA): TGTGCCAGCAGCCACAGGTCTAATCAGCCCCAGCATTTT. The whole variable domain, remainder taken from reference TRBV5-8 and TRBJ1-5, is EAGVTQSPTHLIKTRGQQATLRCSPISGHTSVYWYQQALGLGLQFLLWYDEGEERNRGNFPPRFSGRQFPNYSSELNVNALELEDSALYLCASSHRSNQPQHFGDGTRLSIL.